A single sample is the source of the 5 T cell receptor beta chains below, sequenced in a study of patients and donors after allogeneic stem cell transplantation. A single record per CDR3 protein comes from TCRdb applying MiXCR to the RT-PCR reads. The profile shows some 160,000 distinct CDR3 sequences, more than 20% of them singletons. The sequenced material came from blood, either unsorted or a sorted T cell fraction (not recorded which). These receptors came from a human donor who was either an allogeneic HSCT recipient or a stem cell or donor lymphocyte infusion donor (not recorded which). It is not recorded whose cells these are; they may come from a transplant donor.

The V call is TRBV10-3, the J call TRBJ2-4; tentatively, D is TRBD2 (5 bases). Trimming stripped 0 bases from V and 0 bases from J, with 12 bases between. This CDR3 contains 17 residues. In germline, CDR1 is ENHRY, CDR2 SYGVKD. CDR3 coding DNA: TGTGCCATCAGTGAGTCACAGACTATTCTAGCCAAAAACATTCAGTACTTC. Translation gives CAISESQTILAKNIQYF.

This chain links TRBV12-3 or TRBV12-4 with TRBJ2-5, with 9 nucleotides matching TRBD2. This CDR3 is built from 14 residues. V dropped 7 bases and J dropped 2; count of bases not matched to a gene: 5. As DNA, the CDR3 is TGTGCCAGCAAACTAGCGGGCCTACAAGAGACCCAGTACTTC. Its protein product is CASKLAGLQETQYF.

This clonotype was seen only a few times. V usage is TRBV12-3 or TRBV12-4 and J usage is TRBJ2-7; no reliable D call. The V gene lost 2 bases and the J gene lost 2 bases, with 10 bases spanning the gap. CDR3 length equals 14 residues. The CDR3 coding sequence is TGTGCCAGCAGTTTATCCCCCCGGGCCTACGAGCAGTACTTC. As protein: CASSLSPRAYEQYF.

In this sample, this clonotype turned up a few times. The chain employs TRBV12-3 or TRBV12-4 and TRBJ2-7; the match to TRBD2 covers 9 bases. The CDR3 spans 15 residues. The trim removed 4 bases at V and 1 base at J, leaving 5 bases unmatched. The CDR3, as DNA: TGTGCCAGCAGTTCCTCAGCGGGGGGATCCTACGAGCAGTACTTC. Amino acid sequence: CASSSSAGGSYEQYF.

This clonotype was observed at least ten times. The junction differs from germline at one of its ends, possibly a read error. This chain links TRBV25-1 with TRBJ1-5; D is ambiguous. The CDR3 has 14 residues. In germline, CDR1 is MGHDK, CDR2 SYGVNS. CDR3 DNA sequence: TGCGCCAGCAGCCCTGGCGTTAGCAATCAGCCCCAGCATTTT. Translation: CASSPGVSNQPQHF. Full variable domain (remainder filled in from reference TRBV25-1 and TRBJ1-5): EADIYQTPRYLVIGTGKKITLECSQTMGHDKMYWYQQDPGMELHLIHYSYGVNSTEKGDLSSESTVSRIRTEHFPLTLESARPSHTSQYLCASSPGVSNQPQHFGDGTRLSIL.